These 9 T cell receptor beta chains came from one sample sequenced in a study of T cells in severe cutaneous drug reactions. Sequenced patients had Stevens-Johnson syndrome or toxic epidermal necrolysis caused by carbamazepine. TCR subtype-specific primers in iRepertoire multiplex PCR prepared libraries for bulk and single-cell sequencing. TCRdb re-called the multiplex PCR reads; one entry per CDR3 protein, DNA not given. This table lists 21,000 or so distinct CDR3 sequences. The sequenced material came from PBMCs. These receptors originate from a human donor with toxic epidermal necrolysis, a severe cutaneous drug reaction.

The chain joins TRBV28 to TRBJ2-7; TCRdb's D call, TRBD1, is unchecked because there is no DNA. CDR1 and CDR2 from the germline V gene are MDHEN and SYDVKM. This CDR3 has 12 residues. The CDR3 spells CASTPGSGEQYF.

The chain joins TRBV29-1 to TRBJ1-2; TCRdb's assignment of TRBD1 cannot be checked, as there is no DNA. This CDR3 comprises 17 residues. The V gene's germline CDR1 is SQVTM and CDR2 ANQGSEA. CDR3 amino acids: CSVEDYSPDGTDYGYTF. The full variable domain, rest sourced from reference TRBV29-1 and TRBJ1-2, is SAVISQKPSRDICQRGTSLTIQCQVDSQVTMMFWYRQQPGQSLTLIATANQGSEATYESGFVIDKFPISRPNLTFSTLTVSNMSPEDSSIYLCSVEDYSPDGTDYGYTFGSGTRLTVV.

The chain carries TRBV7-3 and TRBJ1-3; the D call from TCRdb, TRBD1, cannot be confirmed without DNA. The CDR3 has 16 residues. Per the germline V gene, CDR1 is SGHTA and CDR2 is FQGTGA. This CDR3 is CASSLNGPGSGNTIYF.

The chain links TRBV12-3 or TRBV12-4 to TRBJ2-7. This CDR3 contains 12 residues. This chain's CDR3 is CASSLPRSEQYF.

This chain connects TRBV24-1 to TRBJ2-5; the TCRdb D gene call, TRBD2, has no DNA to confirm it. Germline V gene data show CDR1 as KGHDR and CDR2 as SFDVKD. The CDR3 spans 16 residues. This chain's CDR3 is CATSPTSGARGETQYF.

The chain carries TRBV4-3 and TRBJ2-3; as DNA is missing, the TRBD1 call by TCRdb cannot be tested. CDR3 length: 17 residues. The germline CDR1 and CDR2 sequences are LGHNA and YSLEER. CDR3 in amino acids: CASSQDRTALPTDTQYF.

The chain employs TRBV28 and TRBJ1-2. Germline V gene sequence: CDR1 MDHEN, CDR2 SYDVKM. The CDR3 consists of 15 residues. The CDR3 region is CASNDSGALRVGYTF.

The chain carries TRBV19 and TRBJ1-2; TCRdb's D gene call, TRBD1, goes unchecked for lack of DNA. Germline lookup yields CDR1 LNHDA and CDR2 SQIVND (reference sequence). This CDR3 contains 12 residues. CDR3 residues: CASRSGGGGYTF. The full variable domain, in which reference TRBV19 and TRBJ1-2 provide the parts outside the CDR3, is DGGITQSPKYLFRKEGQNVTLSCEQNLNHDAMYWYRQDPGQGLRLIYYSQIVNDFQKGDIAEGYSVSREKKESFPLTVTSAQKNPTAFYLCASRSGGGGYTFGSGTRLTVV.

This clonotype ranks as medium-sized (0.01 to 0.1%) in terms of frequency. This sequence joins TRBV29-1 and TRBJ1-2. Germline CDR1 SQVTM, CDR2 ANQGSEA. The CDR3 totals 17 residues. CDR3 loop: CSVEEMLRQGPNYGYTF.